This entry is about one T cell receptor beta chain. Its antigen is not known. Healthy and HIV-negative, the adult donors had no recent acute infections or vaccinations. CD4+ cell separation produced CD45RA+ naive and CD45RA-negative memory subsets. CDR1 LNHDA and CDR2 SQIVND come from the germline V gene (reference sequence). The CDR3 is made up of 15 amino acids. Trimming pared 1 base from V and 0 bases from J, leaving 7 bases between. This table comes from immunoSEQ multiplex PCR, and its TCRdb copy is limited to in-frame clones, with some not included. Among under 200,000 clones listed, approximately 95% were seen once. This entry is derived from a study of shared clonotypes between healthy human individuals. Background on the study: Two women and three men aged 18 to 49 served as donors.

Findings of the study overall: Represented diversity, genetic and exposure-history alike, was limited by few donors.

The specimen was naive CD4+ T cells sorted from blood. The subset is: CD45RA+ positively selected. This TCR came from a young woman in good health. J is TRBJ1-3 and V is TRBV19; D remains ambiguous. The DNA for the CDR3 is TGTGCCAGTAGTATAGCCGCAATCTCTGGAAACACCATATATTTT. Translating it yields CASSIAAISGNTIYF.